This T cell receptor (beta chain) was sequenced for a study of regulatory T cells. Points from the study as a whole: Hydrophobic residues at CDR3 positions 6 and 7 were enriched in conventional CD4+ T cells of CD3G-deficient patients.

This clone was recorded once. Its matching antigen is unknown. CD4+ cells were sorted into CD25-high CD127-low regulatory cells and CD25-low CD127-high conventional cells. The germline V gene has CDR1 MNHNS and CDR2 SASEGT. This CDR3 is built from 14 residues. Losses at the gene ends were 6 bases for V and 5 bases for J; bases not matched to a gene: 7. Amplification used 52 TRBV primers and 13 TRBJ primers. Assay: immunoSEQ multiplex PCR; the TCRdb copy retains only in-frame clones and omits some. The sample includes 32,000 or so clones, around 90% seen only once; the top ten take around 1.5%. This chain links TRBV6-1 with TRBJ1-2; 9 bases align to TRBD1. Sequences were obtained from conventional CD4+ T cells sorted from blood. The TCR was taken from a person under 35 with CD3G deficiency. The CDR3 DNA follows: TGTGCCAGCAGAAGGACAGGGGTACTATATGGCTACACCTTC. Translated: CASRRTGVLYGYTF.